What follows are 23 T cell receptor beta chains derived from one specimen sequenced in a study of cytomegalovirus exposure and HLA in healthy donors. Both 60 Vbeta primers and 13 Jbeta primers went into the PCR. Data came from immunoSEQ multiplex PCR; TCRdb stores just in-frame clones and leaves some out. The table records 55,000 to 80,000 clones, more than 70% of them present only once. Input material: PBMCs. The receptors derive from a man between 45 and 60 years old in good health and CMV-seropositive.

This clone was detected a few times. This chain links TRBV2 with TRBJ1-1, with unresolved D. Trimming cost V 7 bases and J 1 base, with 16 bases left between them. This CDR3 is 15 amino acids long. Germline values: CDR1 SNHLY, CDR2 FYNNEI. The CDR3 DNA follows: TGTGCCAGCACCGAGTGGAGGGCCCCGAACACTGAAGCTTTCTTT. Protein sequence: CASTEWRAPNTEAFF.

The DNA of the CDR3 is TGCGCCAGCAGCCCCGGGAGGGAGGGGGAAAAACTGTTTTTT. It yields the protein CASSPGREGEKLFF. The gene calls are TRBV5-1 and TRBJ1-4, with a possible D match to TRBD1 (5 bases). The germline V gene encodes CDR1 SGHRS and CDR2 YFSETQ. V was trimmed by 4 bases and J by 8 bases, leaving 15 bases between them. The CDR3 sequence is 14 residues long.

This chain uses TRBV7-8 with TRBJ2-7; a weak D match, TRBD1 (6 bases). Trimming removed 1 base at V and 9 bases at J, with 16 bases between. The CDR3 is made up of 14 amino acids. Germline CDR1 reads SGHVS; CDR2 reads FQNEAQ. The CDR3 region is CASSLGVQGQRQYF. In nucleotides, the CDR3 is TGTGCCAGCAGCTTAGGAGTCCAGGGGCAGAGGCAGTACTTC. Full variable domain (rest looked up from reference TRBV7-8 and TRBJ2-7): GAGVSQSPRYKVAKRGQDVALRCDPISGHVSLFWYQQALGQGPEFLTYFQNEAQLDKSGLPSDRFFAERPEGSVSTLKIQRTQQEDSAVYLCASSLGVQGQRQYFGPGTRLTVT.

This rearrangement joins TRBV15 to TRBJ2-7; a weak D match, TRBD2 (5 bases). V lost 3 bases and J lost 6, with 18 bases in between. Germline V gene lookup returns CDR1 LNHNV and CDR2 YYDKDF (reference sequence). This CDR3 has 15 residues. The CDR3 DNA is TGTGCCACCAGCAGGGGAAACCGGGGTCCCGGCGAGCAGTACTTC. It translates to CATSRGNRGPGEQYF.

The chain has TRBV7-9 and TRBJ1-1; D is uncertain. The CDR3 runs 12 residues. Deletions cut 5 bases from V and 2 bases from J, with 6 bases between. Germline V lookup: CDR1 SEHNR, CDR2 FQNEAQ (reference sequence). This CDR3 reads CASSPKNTEAFF. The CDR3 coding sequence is TGTGCCAGCAGCCCCAAAAACACTGAAGCTTTCTTT.

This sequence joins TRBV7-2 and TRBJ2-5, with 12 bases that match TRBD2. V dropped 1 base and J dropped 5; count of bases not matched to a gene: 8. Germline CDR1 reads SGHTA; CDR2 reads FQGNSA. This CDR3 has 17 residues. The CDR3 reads CASSLVWLAGGVETQYF. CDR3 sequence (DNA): TGTGCCAGCAGCTTAGTATGGCTAGCGGGGGGGGTGGAGACCCAGTACTTC.

The CDR3 loop reads CAGRTSLPGELFF. CDR3 nucleotide sequence: TGTGCCGGACGGACTAGCCTACCTGGGGAGCTGTTTTTT. The rearrangement joins TRBV2 to TRBJ2-2; TRBD2 agrees at 8 bases. Trimming took 11 bases from V and 8 from J; bases not matched to a gene: 10. CDR3 size: 13 residues. Germline lookup yields CDR1 SNHLY and CDR2 FYNNEI.

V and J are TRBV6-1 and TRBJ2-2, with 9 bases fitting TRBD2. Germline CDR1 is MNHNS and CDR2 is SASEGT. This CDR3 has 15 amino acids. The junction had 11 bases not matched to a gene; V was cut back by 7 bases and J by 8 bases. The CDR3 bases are TGTGCCAGCACCGAACAGCCTAGCGGGATTGGGGAGCTGTTTTTT. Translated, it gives CASTEQPSGIGELFF.

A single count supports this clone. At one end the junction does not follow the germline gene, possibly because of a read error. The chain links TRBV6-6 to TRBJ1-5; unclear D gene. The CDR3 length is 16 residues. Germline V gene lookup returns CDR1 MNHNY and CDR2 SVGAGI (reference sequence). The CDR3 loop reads CASSRRHSASNQPPHF. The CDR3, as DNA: TGTGCCAGCAGCCGCCGACACAGCGCTAGCAATCAGCCCCCGCATTTT.

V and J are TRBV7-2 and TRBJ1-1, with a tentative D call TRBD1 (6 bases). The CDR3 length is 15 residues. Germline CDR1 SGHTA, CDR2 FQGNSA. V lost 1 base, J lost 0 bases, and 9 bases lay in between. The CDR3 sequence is CASSLVGQMNTEAFF. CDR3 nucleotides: TGTGCCAGCAGCTTAGTGGGACAAATGAACACTGAAGCTTTCTTT.

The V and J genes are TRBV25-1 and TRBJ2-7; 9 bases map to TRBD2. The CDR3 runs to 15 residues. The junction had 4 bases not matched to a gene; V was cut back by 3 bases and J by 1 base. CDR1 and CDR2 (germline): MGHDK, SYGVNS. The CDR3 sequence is CASSDISGRSYEQYF. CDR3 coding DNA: TGTGCCAGCAGTGATATAAGCGGGAGGTCCTACGAGCAGTACTTC.

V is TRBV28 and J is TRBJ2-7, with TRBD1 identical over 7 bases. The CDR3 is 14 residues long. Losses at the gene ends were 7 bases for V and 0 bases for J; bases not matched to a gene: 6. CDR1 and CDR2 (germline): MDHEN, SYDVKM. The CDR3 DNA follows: TGTGCCAGCATCGAGGGGGCGAGCTCCTACGAGCAGTACTTC. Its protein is CASIEGASSYEQYF.

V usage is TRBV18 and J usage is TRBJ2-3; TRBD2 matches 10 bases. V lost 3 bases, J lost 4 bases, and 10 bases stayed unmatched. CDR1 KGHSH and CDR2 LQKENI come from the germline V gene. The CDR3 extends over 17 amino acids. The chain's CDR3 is CASSPRWASGSSDTQYF. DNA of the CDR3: TGTGCCAGCTCACCCCGATGGGCTAGCGGGAGTTCAGATACGCAGTATTTT.

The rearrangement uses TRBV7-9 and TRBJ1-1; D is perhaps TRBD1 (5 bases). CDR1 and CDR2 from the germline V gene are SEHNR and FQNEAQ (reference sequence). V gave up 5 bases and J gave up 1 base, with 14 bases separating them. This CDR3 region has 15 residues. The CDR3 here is CASSAKYDRNTEAFF. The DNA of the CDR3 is TGTGCCAGCAGCGCTAAATATGACAGGAACACTGAAGCTTTCTTT.

CDR3 protein: CASMRAGTDTQYF. In DNA, the CDR3 is TGTGCCAGCATGAGGGCGGGCACAGATACGCAGTATTTT. The J gene is TRBJ2-3, the V gene TRBV14; tentative D call: TRBD2 (5 bases). Per the germline V gene, CDR1 is SGHDN and CDR2 is FVKESK. V was trimmed by 7 bases and J by 1 base, leaving 9 bases between them. The CDR3 totals 13 residues.

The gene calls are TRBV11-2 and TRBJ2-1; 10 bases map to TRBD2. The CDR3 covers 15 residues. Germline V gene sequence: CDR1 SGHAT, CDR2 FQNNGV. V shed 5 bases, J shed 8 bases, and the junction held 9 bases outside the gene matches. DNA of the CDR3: TGTGCCAGCAGCCTAAGCGGGAGGGACCGCGATGAGCAGTTCTTC. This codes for CASSLSGRDRDEQFF.

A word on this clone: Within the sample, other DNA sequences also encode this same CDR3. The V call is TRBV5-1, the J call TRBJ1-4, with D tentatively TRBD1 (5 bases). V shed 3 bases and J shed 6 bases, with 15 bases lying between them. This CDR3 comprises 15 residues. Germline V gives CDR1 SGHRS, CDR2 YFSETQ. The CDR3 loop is CASSSSGTRDEKLFF. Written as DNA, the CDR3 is TGCGCCAGCAGCTCGTCCGGGACTAGGGATGAAAAACTGTTTTTT.

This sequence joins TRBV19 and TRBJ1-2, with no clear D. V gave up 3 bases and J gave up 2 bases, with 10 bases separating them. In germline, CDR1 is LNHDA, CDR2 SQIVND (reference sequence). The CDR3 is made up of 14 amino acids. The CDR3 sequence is CASSIGARNYGYTF. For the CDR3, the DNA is TGTGCCAGTAGTATCGGTGCACGAAACTATGGCTACACCTTC. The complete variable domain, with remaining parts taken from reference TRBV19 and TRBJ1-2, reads DGGITQSPKYLFRKEGQNVTLSCEQNLNHDAMYWYRQDPGQGLRLIYYSQIVNDFQKGDIAEGYSVSREKKESFPLTVTSAQKNPTAFYLCASSIGARNYGYTFGSGTRLTVV.

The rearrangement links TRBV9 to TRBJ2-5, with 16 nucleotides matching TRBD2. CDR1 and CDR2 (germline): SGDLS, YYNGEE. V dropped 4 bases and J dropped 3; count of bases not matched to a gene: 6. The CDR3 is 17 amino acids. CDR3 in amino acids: CASSRGLAGGREETQYF. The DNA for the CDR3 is TGTGCCAGCAGCCGGGGACTAGCGGGGGGGCGTGAAGAGACCCAGTACTTC.

The CDR3 coding sequence is TGCGCCAGCAGCTTGCAGGACAGGGGGAACAATGAGCAGTTCTTC. Protein: CASSLQDRGNNEQFF. The chain has TRBV5-1 and TRBJ2-1; TRBD1 matches 10 bases. Germline V lookup: CDR1 SGHRS, CDR2 YFSETQ. The CDR3 covers 15 residues. V shed 1 base and J 5 bases; nucleotides not matched to a gene: 3.

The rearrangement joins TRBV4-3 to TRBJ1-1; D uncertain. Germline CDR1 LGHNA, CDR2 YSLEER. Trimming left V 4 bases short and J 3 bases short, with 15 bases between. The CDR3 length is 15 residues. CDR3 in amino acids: CASSRFAGADTEAFF. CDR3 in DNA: TGCGCCAGCAGCCGATTTGCCGGAGCGGACACTGAAGCTTTCTTT.

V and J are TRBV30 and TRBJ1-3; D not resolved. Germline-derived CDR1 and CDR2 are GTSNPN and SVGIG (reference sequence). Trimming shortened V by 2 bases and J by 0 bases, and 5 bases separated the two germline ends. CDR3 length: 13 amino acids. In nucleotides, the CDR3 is TGTGCCTGGAGTAGCACCTCTGGAAACACCATATATTTT. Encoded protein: CAWSSTSGNTIYF.

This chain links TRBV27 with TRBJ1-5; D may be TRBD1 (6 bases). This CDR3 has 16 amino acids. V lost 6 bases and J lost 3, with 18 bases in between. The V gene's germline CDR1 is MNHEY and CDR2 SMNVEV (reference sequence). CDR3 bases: TGTGCCAGCAGGGCCTTGACACAGGGTCCCAATCAGCCCCAGCATTTT. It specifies CASRALTQGPNQPQHF.